Below, one TCR beta chain is given with its context. What it recognizes is unknown. The sample is drawn from a study of graft-versus-host responses after intestinal transplantation. Study as a whole: Anti-thymocyte globulin induction preceded around 3 years of tacrolimus and steroid maintenance in all recipients. Findings and limits, study-wide: High graft-versus-host to host-versus-graft T cell clonal ratios marked allografts of patients with graft-donor macrochimerism. There were GvH clones found in recipient marrow, and some of them appeared first in ileum or blood.

Profiling relied on immunoSEQ multiplex PCR, and the TCRdb table lists in-frame clones only, not all of them. The repertoire has under 75,000 clones, approximately 91% of them found once; the top ten carry over 1.5%. Processing released intraepithelial and lamina propria lymphocytes from the graft tissue. Germline assignment: CDR1 GTSNPN and CDR2 SVGIG (reference sequence). V was shortened by 2 bases and J by 7 bases, with 8 bases between the two germline ends. The length of the CDR3 is 11 residues. The chain couples TRBV30 to TRBJ1-2, with D perhaps TRBD1 (6 bases). Specimen: ileum tissue, collected 357 days after transplant. This TCR was recovered from a human patient who received an intestinal transplant, so some T cells may come from the graft donor. The CDR3 DNA sequence: TGTGCCTGGAGTAGACAGGTTGGCTACACCTTC. As protein: CAWSRQVGYTF.